This T cell receptor beta chain originates from a study of T cell repertoires in cytomegalovirus infection. Looking at the study overall: It was the public TCR beta signatures that indicated both CMV infection and matching HLA type. General study results and limits: HLA-C-restricted, CMV-specific TCR beta clonotypes were dominant ex vivo.

TCRdb called the reads again in MiXCR, with one record for every CDR3 protein. The sample records more than 650,000 distinct CDR3 sequences, 35% to 45% being singletons. V shed 1 base, J shed 4 bases, and the junction held 3 bases outside the gene matches. Germline CDR1 and CDR2: SGHVS and FQNEAQ. The CDR3 spans 15 residues. This clonotype was detected only a few times. Its antigen is unidentified. The chain is built from TRBV7-8 and TRBJ1-3; 8 bases are shared with TRBD1. The receptor comes from a human donor in good health (CMV status not recorded). Some clones in this sample may be carry-over from other donors' samples. The material sequenced was PBMCs. The CDR3 nucleotides read TGTGCCAGCAGCTTAGACCCAGGGGGCGGAAACACCATATATTTT. Encoded protein: CASSLDPGGGNTIYF.